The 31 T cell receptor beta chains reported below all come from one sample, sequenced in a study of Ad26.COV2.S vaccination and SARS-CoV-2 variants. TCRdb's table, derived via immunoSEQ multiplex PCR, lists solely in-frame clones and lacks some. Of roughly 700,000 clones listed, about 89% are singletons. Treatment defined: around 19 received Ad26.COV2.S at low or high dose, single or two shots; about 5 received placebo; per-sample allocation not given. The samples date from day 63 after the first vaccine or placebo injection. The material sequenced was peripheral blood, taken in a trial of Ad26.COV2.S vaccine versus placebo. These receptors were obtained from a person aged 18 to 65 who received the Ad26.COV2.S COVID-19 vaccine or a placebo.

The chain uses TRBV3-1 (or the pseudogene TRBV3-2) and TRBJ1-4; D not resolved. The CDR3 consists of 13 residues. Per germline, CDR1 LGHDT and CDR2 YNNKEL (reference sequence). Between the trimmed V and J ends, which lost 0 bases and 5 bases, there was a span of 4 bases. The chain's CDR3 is CASSQDGNEKLFF. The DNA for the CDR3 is TGTGCCAGCAGCCAAGACGGGAATGAAAAACTGTTTTTT.

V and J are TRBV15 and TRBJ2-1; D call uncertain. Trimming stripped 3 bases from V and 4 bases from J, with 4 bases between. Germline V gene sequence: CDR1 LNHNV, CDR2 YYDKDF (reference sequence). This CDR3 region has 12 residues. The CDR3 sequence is CATSRDYNEQFF. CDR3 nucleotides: TGTGCCACCAGCAGGGATTACAATGAGCAGTTCTTC.

The DNA of the CDR3 is TGTGCCAGCAGCCAAGGCCCCCCGAGCAATCAGCCCCAGCATTTT. As protein: CASSQGPPSNQPQHF. The chain is built from TRBV3-1 (or the pseudogene TRBV3-2) and TRBJ1-5; D not certain. This CDR3 comprises 15 residues. Trimming pared 1 base from V and 1 base from J, leaving 8 bases between. CDR1 and CDR2 (germline): LGHDT, YNNKEL (reference sequence).

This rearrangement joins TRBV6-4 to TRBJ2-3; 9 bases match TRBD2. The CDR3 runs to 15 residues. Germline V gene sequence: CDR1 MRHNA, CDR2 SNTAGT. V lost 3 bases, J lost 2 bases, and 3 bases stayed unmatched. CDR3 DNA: TGTGCCAGCAGTGAAGGCGGGAGGGCCACAGATACGCAGTATTTT. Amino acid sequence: CASSEGGRATDTQYF.

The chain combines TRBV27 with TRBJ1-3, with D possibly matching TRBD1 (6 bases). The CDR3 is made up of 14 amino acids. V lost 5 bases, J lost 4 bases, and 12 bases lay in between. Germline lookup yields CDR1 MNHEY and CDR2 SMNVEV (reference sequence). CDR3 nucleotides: TGTGCCAGCAGTCCAGGGGTAGAAGGAAACACCATATATTTT. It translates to CASSPGVEGNTIYF.

CDR3 protein: CASSQDQAVSYNSPLHF. The DNA of the CDR3 is TGTGCCAGCAGCCAAGATCAGGCCGTCTCCTATAATTCACCCCTCCACTTT. J is TRBJ1-6 and V is TRBV4-2; D is unclear. Germline V lookup: CDR1 LGHNA, CDR2 YNFKEQ. The V end lost 0 bases, the J end lost 0 bases, and 9 bases lay between the germline ends. This CDR3 is 17 amino acids long.

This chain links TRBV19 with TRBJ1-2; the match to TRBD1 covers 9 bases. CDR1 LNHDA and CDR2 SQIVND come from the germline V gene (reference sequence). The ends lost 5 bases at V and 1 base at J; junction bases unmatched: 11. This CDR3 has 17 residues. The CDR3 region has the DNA TGTGCCAGTAGTGTCACCACAGGGGGCGGGGGTAACTATGGCTACACCTTC. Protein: CASSVTTGGGGNYGYTF.

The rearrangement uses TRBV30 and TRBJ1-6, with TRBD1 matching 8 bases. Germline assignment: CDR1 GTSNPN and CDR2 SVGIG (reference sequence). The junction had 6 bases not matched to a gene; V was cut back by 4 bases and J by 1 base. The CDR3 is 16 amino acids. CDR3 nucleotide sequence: TGTGCCTGGATGGCAGGGGGCCGATCCTATAATTCACCCCTCCACTTT. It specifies CAWMAGGRSYNSPLHF.

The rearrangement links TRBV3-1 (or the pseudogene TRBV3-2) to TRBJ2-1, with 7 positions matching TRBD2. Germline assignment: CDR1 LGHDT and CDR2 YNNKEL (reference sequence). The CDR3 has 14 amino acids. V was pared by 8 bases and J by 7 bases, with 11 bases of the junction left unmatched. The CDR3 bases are TGTGCCAGCTTGCCTAGCGGAGGATCAAATGAGCAGTTCTTC. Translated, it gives CASLPSGGSNEQFF.

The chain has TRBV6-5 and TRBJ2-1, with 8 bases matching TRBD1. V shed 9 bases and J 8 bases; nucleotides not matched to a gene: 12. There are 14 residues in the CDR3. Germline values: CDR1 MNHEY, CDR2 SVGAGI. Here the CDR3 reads CASGTGRWVDEQFF. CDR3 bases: TGTGCCAGTGGGACAGGTCGGTGGGTCGATGAGCAGTTCTTC.

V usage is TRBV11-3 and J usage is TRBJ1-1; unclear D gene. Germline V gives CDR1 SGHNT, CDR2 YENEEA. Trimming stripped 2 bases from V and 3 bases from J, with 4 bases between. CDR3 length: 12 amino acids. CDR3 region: CASSLCDTEAFF. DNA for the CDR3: TGTGCCAGCAGCTTATGCGACACTGAAGCTTTCTTT.

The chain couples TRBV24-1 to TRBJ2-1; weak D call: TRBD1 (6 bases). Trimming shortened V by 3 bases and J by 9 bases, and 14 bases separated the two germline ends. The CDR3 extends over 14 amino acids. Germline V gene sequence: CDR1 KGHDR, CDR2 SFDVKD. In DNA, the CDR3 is TGTGCCACCAGTGATCCATTAAGGGGGAGTGAGCAGTTCTTC. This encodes CATSDPLRGSEQFF.

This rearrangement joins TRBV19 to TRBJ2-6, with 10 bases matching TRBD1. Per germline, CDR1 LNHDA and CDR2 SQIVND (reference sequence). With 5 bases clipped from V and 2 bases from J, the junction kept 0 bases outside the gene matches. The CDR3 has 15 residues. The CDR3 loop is CASSDRGPGANVLTF. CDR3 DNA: TGTGCCAGTAGTGACAGGGGGCCTGGGGCCAACGTCCTGACTTTC.

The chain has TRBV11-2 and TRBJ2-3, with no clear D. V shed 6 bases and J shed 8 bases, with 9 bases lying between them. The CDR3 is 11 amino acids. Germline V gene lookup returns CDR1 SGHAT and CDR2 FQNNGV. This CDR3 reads CASRSWGTQYF. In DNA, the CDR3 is TGTGCCAGCAGGTCCTGGGGTACGCAGTATTTT.

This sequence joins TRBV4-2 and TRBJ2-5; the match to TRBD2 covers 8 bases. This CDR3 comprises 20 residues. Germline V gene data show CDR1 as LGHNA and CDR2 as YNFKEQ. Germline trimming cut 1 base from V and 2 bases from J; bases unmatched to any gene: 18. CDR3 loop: CASSQGSGLVMTSEQETQYF. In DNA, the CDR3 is TGTGCCAGCAGCCAAGGATCCGGGCTAGTGATGACTAGCGAGCAAGAGACCCAGTACTTC.

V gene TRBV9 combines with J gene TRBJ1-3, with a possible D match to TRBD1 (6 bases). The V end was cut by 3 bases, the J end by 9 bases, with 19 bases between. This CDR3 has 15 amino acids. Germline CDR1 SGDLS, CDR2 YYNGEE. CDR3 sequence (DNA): TGTGCCAGCAGCGCCCGGGACACCCGGAGCAGCACCATATATTTT. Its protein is CASSARDTRSSTIYF.

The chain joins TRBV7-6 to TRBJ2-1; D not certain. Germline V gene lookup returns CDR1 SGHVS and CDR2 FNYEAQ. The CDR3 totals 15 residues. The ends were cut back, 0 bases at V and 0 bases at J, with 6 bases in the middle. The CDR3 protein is CASSLAVRSYNEQFF. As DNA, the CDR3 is TGTGCCAGCAGCTTAGCGGTTCGCTCCTACAATGAGCAGTTCTTC.

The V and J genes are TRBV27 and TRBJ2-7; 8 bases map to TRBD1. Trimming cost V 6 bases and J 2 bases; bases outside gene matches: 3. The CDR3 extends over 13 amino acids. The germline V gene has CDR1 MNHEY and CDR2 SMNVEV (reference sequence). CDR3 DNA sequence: TGTGCCAGCAGGGTGACAGGGGCCTACGAGCAGTACTTC. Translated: CASRVTGAYEQYF.

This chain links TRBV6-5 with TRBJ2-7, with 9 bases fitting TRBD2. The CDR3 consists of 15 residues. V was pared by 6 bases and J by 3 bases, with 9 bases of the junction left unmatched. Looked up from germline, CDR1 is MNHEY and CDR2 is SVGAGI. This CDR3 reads CASRSLAGHNYEQYF. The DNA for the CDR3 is TGTGCCAGCAGAAGCCTAGCGGGACACAACTACGAGCAGTACTTC.

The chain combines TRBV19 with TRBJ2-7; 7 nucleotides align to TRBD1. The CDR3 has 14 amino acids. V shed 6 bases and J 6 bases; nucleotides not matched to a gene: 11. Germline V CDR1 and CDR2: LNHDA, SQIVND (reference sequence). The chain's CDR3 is CASSHGQEWGEQYF. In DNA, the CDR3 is TGTGCCAGTAGCCACGGACAGGAGTGGGGCGAGCAGTACTTC.

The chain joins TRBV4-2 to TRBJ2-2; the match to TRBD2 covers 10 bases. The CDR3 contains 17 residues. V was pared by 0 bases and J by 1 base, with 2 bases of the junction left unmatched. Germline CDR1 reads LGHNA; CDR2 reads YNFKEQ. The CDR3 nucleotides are TGTGCCAGCAGCCAAGATTTAGCGGGAGGGAACACCGGGGAGCTGTTTTTT. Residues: CASSQDLAGGNTGELFF.

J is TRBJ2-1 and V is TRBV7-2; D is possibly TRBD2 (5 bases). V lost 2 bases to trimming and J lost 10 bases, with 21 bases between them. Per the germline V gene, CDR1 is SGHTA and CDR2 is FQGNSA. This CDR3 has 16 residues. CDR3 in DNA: TGTGCCAGCAGCTTAACCGGGGAAGCACGCCACCACGAGCAGTTCTTC. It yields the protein CASSLTGEARHHEQFF.

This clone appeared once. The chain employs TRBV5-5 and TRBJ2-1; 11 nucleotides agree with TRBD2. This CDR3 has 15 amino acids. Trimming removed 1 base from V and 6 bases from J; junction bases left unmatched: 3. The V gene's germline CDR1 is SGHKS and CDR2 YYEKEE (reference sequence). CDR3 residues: CASSLRLAGTNEQFF. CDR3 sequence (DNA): TGTGCCAGCAGCTTGAGACTAGCGGGGACCAATGAGCAGTTCTTC. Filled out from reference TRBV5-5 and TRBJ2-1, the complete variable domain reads DAGVTQSPTHLIKTRGQQVTLRCSPISGHKSVSWYQQVLGQGPQFIFQYYEKEERGRGNFPDRFSARQFPNYSSELNVNALLLGDSALYLCASSLRLAGTNEQFFGPGTRLTVL.

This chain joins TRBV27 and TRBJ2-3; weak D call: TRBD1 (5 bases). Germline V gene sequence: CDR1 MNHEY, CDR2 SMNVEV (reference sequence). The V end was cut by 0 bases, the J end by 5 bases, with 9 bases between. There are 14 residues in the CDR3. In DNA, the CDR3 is TGTGCCAGCAGTTTATCTACAGGCCGAGATACGCAGTATTTT. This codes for CASSLSTGRDTQYF.

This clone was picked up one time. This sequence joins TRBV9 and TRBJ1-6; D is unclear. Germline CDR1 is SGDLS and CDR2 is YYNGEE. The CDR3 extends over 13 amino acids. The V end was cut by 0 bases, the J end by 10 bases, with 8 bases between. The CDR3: CASSVGSESPLHF. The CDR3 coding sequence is TGTGCCAGCAGCGTAGGATCGGAATCACCCCTCCACTTT.

CDR3 amino acids: CASSPPSHSYEQYF. The CDR3 nucleotides are TGTGCCAGCTCACCACCGTCCCACTCCTACGAGCAGTACTTC. The J gene is TRBJ2-7, the V gene TRBV18; D ambiguous. Deletions cut 0 bases from V and 0 bases from J, with 6 bases between. The CDR3 sequence is 14 residues long. Looked up from germline, CDR1 is KGHSH and CDR2 is LQKENI.

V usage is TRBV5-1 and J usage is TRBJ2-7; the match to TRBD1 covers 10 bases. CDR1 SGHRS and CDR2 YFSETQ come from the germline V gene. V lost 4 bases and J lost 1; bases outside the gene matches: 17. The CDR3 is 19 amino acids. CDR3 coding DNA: TGCGCCAGCAGCGCCCCCCCGGGACAGGGGACGATCCGATCCTACGAGCAGTACTTC. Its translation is CASSAPPGQGTIRSYEQYF. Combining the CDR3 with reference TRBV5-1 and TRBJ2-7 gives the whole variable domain KAGVTQTPRYLIKTRGQQVTLSCSPISGHRSVSWYQQTPGQGLQFLFEYFSETQRNKGNFPGRFSGRQFSNSRSEMNVSTLELGDSALYLCASSAPPGQGTIRSYEQYFGPGTRLTVT.

CDR3 amino acids: CASSSRTPGSYNEQFF. The CDR3, as DNA: TGTGCCAGCAGCTCGAGGACGCCAGGCTCCTACAATGAGCAGTTCTTC. The V gene is TRBV11-3, the J gene TRBJ2-1; unclear D gene. Trimming took 4 bases from V and 0 from J, leaving 13 bases between them. Germline V gives CDR1 SGHNT, CDR2 YENEEA. CDR3 length: 16 residues.

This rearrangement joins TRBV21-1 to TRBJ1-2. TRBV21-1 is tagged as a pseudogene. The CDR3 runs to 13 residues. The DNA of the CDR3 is TGTGCCAGCAGCAAAGGAGGAGGGAACGGCTACACCTTC. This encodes CASSKGGGNGYTF.

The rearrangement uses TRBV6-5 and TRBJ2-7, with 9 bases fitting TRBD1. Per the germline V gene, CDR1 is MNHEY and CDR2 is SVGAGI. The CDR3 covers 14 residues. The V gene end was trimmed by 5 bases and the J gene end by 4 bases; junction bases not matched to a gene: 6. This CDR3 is CASSQTGGRYEQYF. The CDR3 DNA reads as TGTGCCAGCAGTCAAACAGGGGGCAGGTACGAGCAGTACTTC.

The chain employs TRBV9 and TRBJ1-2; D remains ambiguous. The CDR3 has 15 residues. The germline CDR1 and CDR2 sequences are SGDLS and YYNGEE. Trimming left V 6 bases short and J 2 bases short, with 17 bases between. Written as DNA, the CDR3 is TGTGCCAGCATGGGTGGTGGACGTACGAACTATGGCTACACCTTC. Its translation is CASMGGGRTNYGYTF.